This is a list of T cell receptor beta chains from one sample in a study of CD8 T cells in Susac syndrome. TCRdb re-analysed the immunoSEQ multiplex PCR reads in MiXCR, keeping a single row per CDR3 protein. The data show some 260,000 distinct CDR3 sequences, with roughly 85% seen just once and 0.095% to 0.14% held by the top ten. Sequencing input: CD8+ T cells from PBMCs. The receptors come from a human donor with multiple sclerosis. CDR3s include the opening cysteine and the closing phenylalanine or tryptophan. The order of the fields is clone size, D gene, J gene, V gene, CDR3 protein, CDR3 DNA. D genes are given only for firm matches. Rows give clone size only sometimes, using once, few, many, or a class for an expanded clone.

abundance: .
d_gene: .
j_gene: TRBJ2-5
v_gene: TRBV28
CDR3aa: CASNNRAQETQYF
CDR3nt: TGTGCCAGCAATAACAGAGCCCAAGAGACCCAGTACTTC

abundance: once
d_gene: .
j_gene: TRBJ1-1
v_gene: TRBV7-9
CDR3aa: CASSRDSFEAFF
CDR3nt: TGTGCCAGCAGCAGGGATAGCTTTGAAGCTTTCTTT

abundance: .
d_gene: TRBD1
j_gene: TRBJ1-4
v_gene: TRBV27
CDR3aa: CASSLVGQGVYNEKLFF
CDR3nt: TGTGCCAGCAGTTTGGTCGGACAGGGTGTTTATAATGAAAAACTGTTTTTT

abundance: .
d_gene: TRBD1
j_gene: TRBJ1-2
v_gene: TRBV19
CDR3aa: CASSMLQGYGYTF
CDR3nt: TGTGCCAGTAGTATGTTACAGGGGTATGGCTACACCTTC

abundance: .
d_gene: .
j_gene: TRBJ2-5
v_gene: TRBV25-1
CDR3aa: CASSGDNSETQYF
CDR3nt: TGTGCCAGCAGTGGTGACAATTCTGAGACCCAGTACTTC

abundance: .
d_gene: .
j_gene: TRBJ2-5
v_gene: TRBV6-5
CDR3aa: CASSYTTSRARETQYF
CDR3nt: TGTGCCAGCAGTTACACAACCTCTAGAGCACGGGAGACCCAGTACTTC

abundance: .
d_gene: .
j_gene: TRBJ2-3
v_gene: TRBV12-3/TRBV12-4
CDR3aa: CASSNREAVTQYF
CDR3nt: TGTGCCAGCAGCAACCGCGAGGCAGTTACGCAGTATTTT

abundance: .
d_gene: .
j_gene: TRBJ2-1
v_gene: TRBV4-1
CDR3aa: CASSQDPGVLYNEQFF
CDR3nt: TGCGCCAGCAGCCAAGATCCGGGAGTTCTCTACAATGAGCAGTTCTTC

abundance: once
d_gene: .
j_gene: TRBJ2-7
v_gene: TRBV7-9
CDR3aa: CASSFRQSYEQYF
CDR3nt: TGTGCCAGCAGCTTTAGACAGTCCTACGAGCAGTACTTC

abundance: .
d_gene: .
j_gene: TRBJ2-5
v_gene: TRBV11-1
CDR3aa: CASSSEGELQETQYF
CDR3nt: TGTGCCAGCAGCTCCGAGGGGGAGCTCCAAGAGACCCAGTACTTC

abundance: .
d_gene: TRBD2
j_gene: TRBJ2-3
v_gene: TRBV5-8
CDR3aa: CASSFGTSSTDTQYF
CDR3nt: TGTGCCAGCAGCTTCGGGACTAGTTCCACAGATACGCAGTATTTT

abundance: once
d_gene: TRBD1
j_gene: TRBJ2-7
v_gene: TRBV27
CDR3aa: CASSLGGTGAGEQYF
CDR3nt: TGTGCCAGCAGTTTAGGAGGGACAGGGGCGGGGGAGCAGTACTTC

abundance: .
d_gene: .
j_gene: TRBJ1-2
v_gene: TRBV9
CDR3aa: CASYSGPRLGYTF
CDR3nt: TGTGCCAGCTACTCCGGGCCGCGGCTTGGCTACACCTTC

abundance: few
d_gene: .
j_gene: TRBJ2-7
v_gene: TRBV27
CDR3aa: CASSLVGRWYEQYF
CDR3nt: TGTGCCAGCAGTTTAGTTGGGAGATGGTACGAGCAGTACTTC

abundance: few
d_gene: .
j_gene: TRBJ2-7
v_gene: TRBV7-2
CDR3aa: CASSLANVDEQYF
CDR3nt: TGTGCCAGCAGCTTAGCTAACGTCGACGAGCAGTACTTC

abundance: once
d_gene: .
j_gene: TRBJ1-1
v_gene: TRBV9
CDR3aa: CASSAQGRHTEAFF
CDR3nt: TGTGCCAGCAGCGCACAGGGTCGGCACACTGAAGCTTTCTTT

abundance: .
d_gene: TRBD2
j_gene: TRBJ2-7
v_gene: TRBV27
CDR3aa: CASSLSREGVHEQYF
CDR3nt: TGTGCCAGCAGCCTTAGTCGGGAGGGAGTCCACGAGCAGTACTTC

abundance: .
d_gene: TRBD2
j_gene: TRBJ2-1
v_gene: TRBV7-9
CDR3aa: CASSLAAGGRGEQFF
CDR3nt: TGTGCCAGCAGCTTAGCAGCGGGAGGTCGCGGTGAGCAGTTCTTC

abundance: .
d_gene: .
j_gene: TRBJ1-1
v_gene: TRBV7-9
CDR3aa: CASSLPRTEAFF
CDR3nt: TGTGCCAGCAGCTTACCGCGGACTGAAGCTTTCTTT

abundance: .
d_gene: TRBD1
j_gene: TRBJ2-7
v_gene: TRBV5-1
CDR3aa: CASSLEVSPGQPYEQYF
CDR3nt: TGCGCCAGCAGCTTGGAGGTCTCACCGGGACAGCCCTACGAGCAGTACTTC

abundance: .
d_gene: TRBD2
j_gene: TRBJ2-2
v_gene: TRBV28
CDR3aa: CASSPGTTSTGELFF
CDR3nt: TGTGCCAGCAGCCCCGGGACTACCTCCACCGGGGAGCTGTTTTTT

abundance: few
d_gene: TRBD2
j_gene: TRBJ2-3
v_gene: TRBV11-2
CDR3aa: CASSLGLAGADTQYF
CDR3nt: TGTGCCAGCAGCTTGGGACTAGCGGGGGCAGATACGCAGTATTTT

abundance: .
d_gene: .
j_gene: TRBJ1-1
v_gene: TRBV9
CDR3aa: CASSEGGLSTEAFF
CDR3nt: TGTGCCAGCAGCGAGGGTGGACTGAGCACTGAAGCTTTCTTT

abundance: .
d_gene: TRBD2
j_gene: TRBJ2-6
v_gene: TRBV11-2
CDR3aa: CASNGLAGAGANVLTF
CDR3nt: TGTGCCAGCAACGGACTAGCGGGAGCCGGGGCCAACGTCCTGACTTTC

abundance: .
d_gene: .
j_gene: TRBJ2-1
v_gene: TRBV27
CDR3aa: CASSESSYNEQFF
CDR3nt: TGTGCCAGCAGTGAGAGCTCCTACAATGAGCAGTTCTTC

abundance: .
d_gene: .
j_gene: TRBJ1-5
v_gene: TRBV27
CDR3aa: CASSLLQVNQPQHF
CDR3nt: TGTGCCAGCAGTTTATTGCAGGTTAATCAGCCCCAGCATTTT

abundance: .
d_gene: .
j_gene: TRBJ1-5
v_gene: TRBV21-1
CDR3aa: CATQSGTGDHQPQHF
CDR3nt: TGTGCCACCCAGTCGGGGACAGGGGACCATCAGCCCCAGCATTTT

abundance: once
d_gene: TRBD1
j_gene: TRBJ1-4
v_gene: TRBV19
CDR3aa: CASSASGTGYEKLFF
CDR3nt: TGTGCCAGTAGTGCATCCGGGACAGGGTACGAAAAACTGTTTTTT

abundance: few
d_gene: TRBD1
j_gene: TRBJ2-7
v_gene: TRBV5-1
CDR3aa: CASSTGQGNYEQYF
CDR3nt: TGCGCCAGCAGCACCGGACAGGGTAACTACGAGCAGTACTTC

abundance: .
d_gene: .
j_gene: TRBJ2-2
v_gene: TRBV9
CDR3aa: CASSAPRGNTGELFF
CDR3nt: TGTGCCAGCAGCGCCCCTAGGGGGAACACCGGGGAGCTGTTTTTT

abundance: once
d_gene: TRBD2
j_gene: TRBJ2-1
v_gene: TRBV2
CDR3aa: CASAWTSGRTGNEQFF
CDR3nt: TGTGCCAGTGCTTGGACTAGCGGGAGGACAGGGAATGAGCAGTTCTTC

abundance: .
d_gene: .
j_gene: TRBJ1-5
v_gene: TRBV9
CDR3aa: CASSASGDGNQPQHF
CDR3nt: TGTGCCAGCAGCGCCTCCGGGGACGGAAATCAGCCCCAGCATTTT

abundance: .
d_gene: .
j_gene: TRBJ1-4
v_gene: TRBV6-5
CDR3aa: CASSYSGRRAVYEKLFF
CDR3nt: TGTGCCAGCAGTTACTCAGGGCGTAGGGCGGTTTATGAAAAACTGTTTTTT

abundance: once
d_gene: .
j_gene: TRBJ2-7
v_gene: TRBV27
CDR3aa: CASSLSTGTITYEQYF
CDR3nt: TGTGCCAGCAGTTTGTCCACCGGGACCATAACCTACGAGCAGTACTTC

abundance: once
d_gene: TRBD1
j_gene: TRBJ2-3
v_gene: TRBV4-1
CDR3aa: CASSQEGQSTDTQYF
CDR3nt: TGCGCCAGCAGCCAAGAGGGACAGAGCACAGATACGCAGTATTTT

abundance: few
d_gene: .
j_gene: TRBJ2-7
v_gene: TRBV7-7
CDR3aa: CASSRSVGDYEQYF
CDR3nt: TGTGCTAGCAGCCGAAGTGTGGGGGACTACGAGCAGTACTTC

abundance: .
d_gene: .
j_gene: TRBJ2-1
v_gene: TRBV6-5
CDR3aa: CASSYARADNEQFF
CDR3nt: TGTGCCAGCAGTTACGCCCGGGCCGACAATGAGCAGTTCTTC

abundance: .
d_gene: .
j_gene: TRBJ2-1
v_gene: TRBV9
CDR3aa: CASSGSSVNDEQFF
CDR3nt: TGTGCCAGCAGCGGTTCTAGCGTGAACGATGAGCAGTTCTTC

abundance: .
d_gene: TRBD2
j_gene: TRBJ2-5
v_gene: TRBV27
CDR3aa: CASSSGGRAQETQYF
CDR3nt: TGTGCCAGCAGTTCGGGCGGGAGGGCCCAAGAGACCCAGTACTTC

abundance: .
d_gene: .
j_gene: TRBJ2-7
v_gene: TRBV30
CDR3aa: CAWRDPVAVSYEQYF
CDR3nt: TGTGCCTGGAGAGACCCCGTGGCGGTAAGCTACGAGCAGTACTTC

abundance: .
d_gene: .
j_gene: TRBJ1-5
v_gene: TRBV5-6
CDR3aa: CASSLDSGNQPQHF
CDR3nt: TGTGCCAGCAGCTTGGACAGTGGCAATCAGCCCCAGCATTTT

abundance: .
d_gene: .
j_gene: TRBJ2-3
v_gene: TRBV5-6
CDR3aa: CASSLSVLESGTDTQYF
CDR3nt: TGTGCCAGCAGCTTGTCGGTACTAGAGTCAGGCACAGATACGCAGTATTTT

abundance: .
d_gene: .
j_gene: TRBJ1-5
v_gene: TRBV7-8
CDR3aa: CASSPSGGSGQPQHF
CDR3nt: TGTGCCAGCAGCCCGAGCGGAGGGAGCGGCCAGCCCCAGCATTTT